Listed here are 19 T cell receptor beta chains from one sample, sequenced in a study of beta chain features in type 1 diabetes. Isolated RNA was reverse transcribed in full, so expressed TCRB transcripts were sequenced. This table comes from immunoSEQ multiplex PCR, and its TCRdb copy is limited to in-frame clones, with some not included. The sample includes approximately 170,000 clones, roughly 9% seen only once; the top ten take less than 3%. Input material: central memory CD4+ T cells from blood. The source of these receptors is a woman younger than 30 in good health.

The genes are TRBV6-1 and TRBJ2-2; a weak D match, TRBD1 (5 bases). Trimming left V 10 bases short and J 6 bases short, with 15 bases between. In germline, CDR1 is MNHNS, CDR2 SASEGT. This CDR3 comprises 13 residues. This chain's CDR3 is CATLQGFSGELFF. The CDR3 DNA reads TGTGCCACCTTGCAGGGCTTCTCCGGGGAGCTGTTTTTT.

The chain joins TRBV30 to TRBJ2-1; no reliable D call. Germline V gene sequence: CDR1 GTSNPN, CDR2 SVGIG (reference sequence). CDR3 length: 13 residues. V dropped 6 bases and J dropped 0 bases, with 9 bases sitting between them. CDR3 amino acids: CACRISSYNEQFF. In nucleotides, the CDR3 is TGTGCCTGCCGAATTAGCTCCTACAATGAGCAGTTCTTC.

The chain has TRBV5-1 and TRBJ2-7; unclear D gene. CDR1 and CDR2 (germline): SGHRS, YFSETQ. V dropped 0 bases and J dropped 9 bases, with 7 bases sitting between them. The CDR3 is 11 amino acids. The CDR3 nucleotides are TGCGCCAGCAGCTTGGACAGTGGGCAGTACTTC. Residues: CASSLDSGQYF. Variable domain in full (rest from reference TRBV5-1 and TRBJ2-7): KAGVTQTPRYLIKTRGQQVTLSCSPISGHRSVSWYQQTPGQGLQFLFEYFSETQRNKGNFPGRFSGRQFSNSRSEMNVSTLELGDSALYLCASSLDSGQYFGPGTRLTVT.

V and J are TRBV5-6 and TRBJ2-1; 11 nucleotides match TRBD2. The CDR3 extends over 16 amino acids. CDR1 is SGHDT, CDR2 YYEEEE, per germline. The V gene end was trimmed by 0 bases and the J gene end by 6 bases; junction bases not matched to a gene: 5. CDR3 sequence (DNA): TGTGCCAGCAGCTTGGCCCTAGCGGGAGGAGGCAATGAGCAGTTCTTC. Translating it yields CASSLALAGGGNEQFF.

The table lists this clone with a few counts. The gene calls are TRBV29-1 and TRBJ2-1; D may be TRBD2 (5 bases). V was trimmed by 7 bases and J by 9 bases, leaving 19 bases between them. Per the germline V gene, CDR1 is SQVTM and CDR2 is ANQGSEA. The CDR3 covers 13 residues. CDR3 protein: CSARATSRGEQFF. The CDR3 nucleotides read TGCAGCGCCCGGGCTACATCTCGGGGTGAGCAGTTCTTC.

V gene TRBV19 combines with J gene TRBJ2-1; 9 bases are shared with TRBD1. This CDR3 spans 14 amino acids. Trimming took 3 bases from V and 7 from J; bases not matched to a gene: 4. Germline loops: CDR1 LNHDA, CDR2 SQIVND (reference sequence). CDR3 DNA: TGTGCCAGTAGTATGAGAGGACAGGGGAATGAGCAGTTCTTC. Protein: CASSMRGQGNEQFF.

This clone occurred a few times. The rearrangement uses TRBV5-1 and TRBJ2-7; D possibly corresponds to TRBD1 (6 bases). CDR1 and CDR2 (germline): SGHRS, YFSETQ. V lost 0 bases and J 2 bases, leaving 9 bases between the germline ends. CDR3 length: 14 residues. CDR3 amino acids: CASSLAEGAYEQYF. The CDR3 DNA is TGCGCCAGCAGCTTGGCTGAGGGGGCCTACGAGCAGTACTTC.

The V and J genes are TRBV18 and TRBJ1-2; TRBD1 aligns across 9 bases. This CDR3 has 14 amino acids. J lost 7 bases, V lost 5 bases, and 8 bases had no gene match. Per germline, CDR1 KGHSH and CDR2 LQKENI. In DNA form, the CDR3 reads TGTGCCAGCTCAAGGGACAGGGTGAAAGTTGGCTACACCTTC. It specifies CASSRDRVKVGYTF.

The chain recombines TRBV11-2 with TRBJ2-2; D not certain. The CDR3 is 13 amino acids. CDR1 and CDR2 from the germline V gene are SGHAT and FQNNGV. V was trimmed by 5 bases and J by 3 bases, leaving 7 bases between them. The CDR3 region has the DNA TGTGCCAGCAGCATTTCATACACCGGGGAGCTGTTTTTT. Translated, it gives CASSISYTGELFF.

This chain joins TRBV4-2 and TRBJ2-6; 9 positions agree with TRBD1. The ends lost 6 bases at V and 3 bases at J; junction bases unmatched: 9. Per germline, CDR1 LGHNA and CDR2 YNFKEQ. The CDR3 consists of 17 residues. The CDR3 bases are TGTGCCAGCAGTTTTACAGGGGGCGCACATGGGGCCAACGTCCTGACTTTC. It specifies CASSFTGGAHGANVLTF.

The CDR3 nucleotides are TGTGCCAGCAGTCCCCTCGGACGGGGAAGTGACGAGCAGTACTTC. Amino acid sequence: CASSPLGRGSDEQYF. This rearrangement joins TRBV27 to TRBJ2-7, with a possible D match to TRBD2 (5 bases). V was shortened by 5 bases and J by 5 bases, with 19 bases between the two germline ends. The CDR3 is 15 amino acids. Germline V lookup: CDR1 MNHEY, CDR2 SMNVEV (reference sequence).

This clone was seen only a few times. The genes are TRBV19 and TRBJ2-2, with 10 bases aligning to TRBD1. Germline V CDR1 and CDR2: LNHDA, SQIVND (reference sequence). The CDR3 runs to 16 residues. Trimming took 4 bases from V and 7 from J; bases not matched to a gene: 9. The CDR3 DNA follows: TGTGCCAGTAGTAGAGGGGCGGGACAGGGGATCGGGGAGCTGTTTTTT. This gives the protein CASSRGAGQGIGELFF.

This clone was seen only a few times. CDR3 DNA: TGCGCCAGCTCCGGACTAGCGGGCTCCGAGCAGTACTTC. Encoded protein: CASSGLAGSEQYF. The chain links TRBV10-2 to TRBJ2-7; 11 nucleotides align to TRBD2. Germline V gene lookup returns CDR1 WSHSY and CDR2 SAAADI. The CDR3 has 13 residues. The V segment lost 8 bases and the J segment 6 bases; nucleotides outside the gene matches: 6.

This clone occurred many times. The chain combines TRBV2 with TRBJ2-1, with 9 bases matching TRBD2. The V gene's germline CDR1 is SNHLY and CDR2 FYNNEI. Losses at the gene ends were 3 bases for V and 8 bases for J; bases not matched to a gene: 8. The CDR3 is 15 residues long. In nucleotides, the CDR3 is TGTGCCAGCAGTGACTCGGCTAGCGGGAAGCATGAGCAGTTCTTC. Translation: CASSDSASGKHEQFF.

V gene TRBV4-3 combines with J gene TRBJ2-3; TRBD2 agrees at 7 bases. The CDR3 is made up of 16 amino acids. The junction had 10 bases not matched to a gene; V was cut back by 3 bases and J by 4 bases. Looked up from germline, CDR1 is LGHNA and CDR2 is YSLEER. As DNA, the CDR3 is TGCGCCAGCAGCCAGGGAGGGAATCTTGTACCAGATACGCAGTATTTT. It encodes CASSQGGNLVPDTQYF.

This clone has more than one count but fewer than ten. The chain uses TRBV4-3 and TRBJ1-2, with D maybe TRBD1 (6 bases). The CDR3 spans 14 residues. Germline V gene data show CDR1 as LGHNA and CDR2 as YSLEER. V gave up 0 bases and J gave up 4 bases, with 9 bases separating them. The CDR3 is CASSQDEQGYGYTF. Written as DNA, the CDR3 is TGCGCCAGCAGCCAAGATGAACAGGGCTATGGCTACACCTTC.

A few counts support this clone. The genes are TRBV7-9 and TRBJ2-1, with TRBD2 matching 9 bases. Germline CDR1 SEHNR, CDR2 FQNEAQ (reference sequence). The CDR3 totals 14 residues. V shed 6 bases and J 5 bases; nucleotides not matched to a gene: 5. Here the CDR3 reads CASRTGLADNEQFF. DNA of the CDR3: TGTGCCAGCAGGACGGGACTAGCAGACAATGAGCAGTTCTTC.

This clone has more than one count but fewer than ten. The chain employs TRBV7-8 and TRBJ2-3, with D tentatively TRBD2 (7 bases). Germline CDR1 reads SGHVS; CDR2 reads FQNEAQ. The CDR3 has 12 amino acids. The germline V and J ends were trimmed by 11 bases and 1 base, with 10 bases remaining between them. For the CDR3, the DNA is TGTGCCTGGGGGGGCCGCACAGATACGCAGTATTTT. This gives the protein CAWGGRTDTQYF.

This clone was observed a handful of times. The rearrangement uses TRBV7-2 and TRBJ2-5; D gene unclear. Per germline, CDR1 SGHTA and CDR2 FQGNSA. Deletions cut 1 base from V and 5 bases from J, with 17 bases between. This CDR3 has 16 amino acids. CDR3 sequence: CASSLGYSALRETQYF. CDR3 DNA sequence: TGTGCCAGCAGCTTAGGATACTCAGCCTTGAGGGAGACCCAGTACTTC.